The present T cell receptor beta chain was sequenced within a study of blood T cell repertoires in COVID-19. Across the whole study: COVID-19 samples collected from the United States, Italy and Spain covered acute and convalescent phases. PBMCs, B-cell-depleted T cells, or T cells were the source of the cDNA or gDNA that made up the material.

This clone was recorded only once. The CDR3 consists of 13 residues. Germline lookup yields CDR1 SGHRS and CDR2 YFSETQ. J lost 6 bases, V lost 4 bases, and 5 bases had no gene match. Under the authors' procedure: It was from reference gene primer amplification that nucleated cell counts were estimated. Assay: immunoSEQ multiplex PCR; the TCRdb copy retains only in-frame clones and omits some. The D gene and trimming were derived from the DNA, and the V and J assignments and clone size from that table. The sample consists of 380,000 or so clones, about 90% of them appearing once. The V gene is TRBV5-1, the J gene TRBJ2-7, with TRBD1 matching 9 bases. This clonotype was sampled from a middle-aged man with acute or convalescent COVID-19. The material sequenced was peripheral blood. CDR3 in amino acids: CASSTSTGGEQYF. The CDR3 coding sequence is TGCGCCAGCAGCACCTCGACAGGGGGCGAGCAGTACTTC.